The 17 T cell receptor beta chains presented below share a single source sample, sequenced in a study of blood T cell repertoires in COVID-19. The method was immunoSEQ multiplex PCR; TCRdb's version includes in-frame clones alone and lacks a portion of them. The repertoire includes about 92,000 clones, around 80% of them detected once, and about 8.4% sits in the top ten. The sample comprised peripheral blood. The receptors come from a man aged 45 to 65 who had recovered from COVID-19.

The chain links TRBV6-2 or TRBV6-3 to TRBJ1-1; no definite D call. Trimming left V 3 bases short and J 1 base short, with 6 bases between. The CDR3 consists of 13 residues. Per germline, CDR1 MNHEY and CDR2 SVGEGT. For the CDR3, the DNA is TGTGCCAGCAGTTATGGAGAGAACACTGAAGCTTTCTTT. Translation gives CASSYGENTEAFF.

V is TRBV2 and J is TRBJ1-5; TRBD1 agrees at 7 bases. The CDR3 extends over 14 amino acids. The germline V gene encodes CDR1 SNHLY and CDR2 FYNNEI. Unmatched junction bases numbered 11, after V lost 7 bases and J lost 8 bases. For the CDR3, the DNA is TGTGCCAGCAAAAAGGGACAGACTTTAGAGCCCCAGCATTTT. Translating gives CASKKGQTLEPQHF.

The CDR3, as DNA: TGCGCCAGCAGCGGCCGGGACTTTTCTAGCACAGATACGCAGTATTTT. Protein product: CASSGRDFSSTDTQYF. The chain employs TRBV4-1 and TRBJ2-3; perhaps TRBD2 as D (6 bases). The ends were cut back, 5 bases at V and 0 bases at J, with 15 bases in the middle. The CDR3 runs to 16 residues. Germline CDR1 MGHRA, CDR2 YSYEKL.

The chain uses TRBV28 and TRBJ2-2, with TRBD2 matching over 14 bases. The CDR3 totals 18 residues. Trimming took 7 bases from V and 0 from J; bases not matched to a gene: 7. The germline V gene has CDR1 MDHEN and CDR2 SYDVKM. The CDR3: CASTRGTSGSANTGELFF. DNA for the CDR3: TGTGCCAGCACCCGCGGGACTAGCGGGAGCGCGAACACCGGGGAGCTGTTTTTT. The variable domain in full, completed from reference TRBV28 and TRBJ2-2, reads DVKVTQSSRYLVKRTGEKVFLECVQDMDHENMFWYRQDPGLGLRLIYFSYDVKMKEKGDIPEGYSVSREKKERFSLILESASTNQTSMYLCASTRGTSGSANTGELFFGEGSRLTVL.

The chain is built from TRBV18 and TRBJ1-4; TRBD1 matches at 7 bases. V lost 4 bases to trimming and J lost 6 bases; unmatched junction nucleotides: 2. Germline lookup yields CDR1 KGHSH and CDR2 LQKENI. The CDR3 loop spans 13 amino acids. The CDR3 DNA is TGTGCCAGCTCACTCGACAGGGATGAAAAACTGTTTTTT. It is translated as CASSLDRDEKLFF.

The rearrangement uses TRBV2 and TRBJ1-2, with a possible D match to TRBD1 (5 bases). Germline V gene sequence: CDR1 SNHLY, CDR2 FYNNEI. The CDR3 extends over 13 amino acids. V lost 5 bases to trimming and J lost 8 bases, with 15 bases between them. CDR3 DNA: TGTGCCAGCAGTCTTCAGGGCGAGAGAGGCTACACCTTC. Encoded protein: CASSLQGERGYTF.

V is TRBV25-1 and J is TRBJ2-3; D uncertain. Germline V gives CDR1 MGHDK, CDR2 SYGVNS. The germline V and J ends were trimmed by 6 bases and 1 base, with 8 bases remaining between them. This CDR3 has 13 amino acids. For the CDR3, the DNA is TGTGCCAGCAGGGTCGAGGGCACAGATACGCAGTATTTT. This codes for CASRVEGTDTQYF.

V and J are TRBV5-1 and TRBJ2-3; D is possibly TRBD2 (5 bases). The CDR3 is 14 residues long. The germline V gene encodes CDR1 SGHRS and CDR2 YFSETQ. V was clipped by 2 bases and J by 3 bases, with 10 bases between them. The CDR3 DNA reads TGCGCCAGCAGCTTATGGCGGGCTACAGATACGCAGTATTTT. This gives the protein CASSLWRATDTQYF.

This clone was seen more than once but under ten times. V is TRBV28 and J is TRBJ2-7, with TRBD2 matching 11 bases. The CDR3 has 14 residues. CDR1 MDHEN and CDR2 SYDVKM come from the germline V gene. Losses at the gene ends were 6 bases for V and 0 bases for J; bases not matched to a gene: 1. CDR3 amino acids: CASRTSGGSYEQYF. The DNA for the CDR3 is TGTGCCAGCAGAACTAGCGGGGGCTCCTACGAGCAGTACTTC.

This clone was counted a few times. The rearrangement links TRBV6-4 to TRBJ1-6, with unresolved D. Between the trimmed V and J ends, which lost 2 bases and 7 bases, there was a span of 6 bases. Germline CDR1 reads MRHNA; CDR2 reads SNTAGT. CDR3 size: 13 residues. CDR3 amino acids: CASSDSENSPLHF. The CDR3 coding sequence is TGTGCCAGCAGTGACAGCGAAAATTCACCCCTCCACTTT.

This chain uses TRBV5-1 with TRBJ1-2; D call uncertain. Germline V lookup: CDR1 SGHRS, CDR2 YFSETQ. The V end lost 0 bases, the J end lost 5 bases, and 11 bases lay between the germline ends. The CDR3 spans 14 residues. For the CDR3, the DNA is TGCGCCAGCAGCTTGGAGCACAGCACGTATGGCTACACCTTC. It codes for CASSLEHSTYGYTF.

The chain is built from TRBV19 and TRBJ1-1; tentative D call: TRBD1 (5 bases). The CDR3 extends over 12 amino acids. The germline CDR1 and CDR2 sequences are LNHDA and SQIVND (reference sequence). V gave up 9 bases and J gave up 7 bases, with 15 bases separating them. CDR3 nucleotides: TGTGCCAGCGACCGAGGGAGGGGTGAAGCTTTCTTT. It specifies CASDRGRGEAFF.

The chain employs TRBV3-1 (or the pseudogene TRBV3-2) and TRBJ2-6; D is unclear. This CDR3 comprises 12 residues. Germline-derived CDR1 and CDR2 are LGHDT and YNNKEL (reference sequence). V lost 4 bases, J lost 8 bases, and 6 bases lay in between. Here the CDR3 reads CASSPRPNVLTF. The CDR3 coding sequence is TGTGCCAGCAGCCCGCGGCCCAACGTCCTGACTTTC.

This chain joins TRBV6-5 and TRBJ1-2, with a tentative D call TRBD1 (5 bases). This CDR3 spans 13 amino acids. V lost 8 bases, J lost 1 base, and 11 bases lay in between. Germline loops: CDR1 MNHEY, CDR2 SVGAGI. CDR3 protein: CASGNRINYGYTF. As DNA, the CDR3 is TGTGCCAGCGGAAACAGGATTAACTATGGCTACACCTTC.

This clone was counted only a few times. The V gene is TRBV5-6, the J gene TRBJ1-2; possibly TRBD1 for D (5 bases). CDR3 length: 14 amino acids. V was pared by 10 bases and J by 1 base, with 17 bases between. The germline V gene has CDR1 SGHDT and CDR2 YYEEEE. CDR3 sequence (DNA): TGTGCCTCCGGGAGGCAGGGTGGTAACTATGGCTACACCTTC. It encodes CASGRQGGNYGYTF.

By frequency in the sample, this clone is medium-sized (0.01 to 0.1%). The rearrangement joins TRBV7-2 to TRBJ1-2; TRBD1 matches 11 bases. The germline gives CDR1 SGHTA, CDR2 FQGNSA. Losses at the gene ends were 2 bases for V and 8 bases for J; bases not matched to a gene: 7. This CDR3 is built from 15 residues. CDR3 region: CASSLKGQGARGYTF. CDR3 nucleotides: TGTGCCAGCAGCTTAAAAGGACAGGGGGCTCGGGGCTACACCTTC.

V is TRBV7-3 and J is TRBJ2-1, with 7 bases fitting TRBD1. The germline V gene has CDR1 SGHTA and CDR2 FQGTGA. V shed 1 base and J 6 bases; nucleotides not matched to a gene: 6. The CDR3 is made up of 15 amino acids. CDR3 DNA: TGTGCCAGCAGCTTAAGGTCGGGACAGACCAATGAGCAGTTCTTC. Its translation: CASSLRSGQTNEQFF.